The TCR beta chain described here comes from a study of somatic mutations in cytotoxic T cells in rheumatoid arthritis. Study observations and caveats: The study found CD8+ clonality increased with age in rheumatoid arthritis patients, not healthy controls.

This CDR3 has 15 amino acids. Germline CDR1 is SGHRS and CDR2 is YFSETQ. V was cut by 2 bases and J by 3 bases, with 12 bases left in between. A note on this clone: The antigen is unknown.

Assay: immunoSEQ multiplex PCR; the TCRdb copy retains only in-frame clones and omits some. The table has roughly 13,000 clones, around 80% seen once; the top ten hold 29%. This TCR derives from an adult with rheumatoid arthritis. The sample was CD8+ T cells sorted from blood. The rearrangement links TRBV5-1 to TRBJ1-3; tentative D call: TRBD1 (6 bases). The DNA for the CDR3 is TGCGCCAGCAGCTTAACAGGGCCTATTGGAAACACCATATATTTT. Protein sequence: CASSLTGPIGNTIYF.